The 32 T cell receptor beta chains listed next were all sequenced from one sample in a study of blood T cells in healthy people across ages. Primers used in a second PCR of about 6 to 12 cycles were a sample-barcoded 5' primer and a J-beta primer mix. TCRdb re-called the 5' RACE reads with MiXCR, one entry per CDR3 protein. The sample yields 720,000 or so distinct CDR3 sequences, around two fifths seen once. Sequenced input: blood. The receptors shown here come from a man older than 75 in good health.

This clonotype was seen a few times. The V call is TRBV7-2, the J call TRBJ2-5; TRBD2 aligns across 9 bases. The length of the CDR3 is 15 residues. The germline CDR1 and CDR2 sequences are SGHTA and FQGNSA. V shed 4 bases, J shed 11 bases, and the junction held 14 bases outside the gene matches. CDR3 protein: CASSSQRGVNNEQYF. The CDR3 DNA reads TGTGCCAGCAGCTCCCAGCGGGGGGTTAACAATGAGCAGTACTTC.

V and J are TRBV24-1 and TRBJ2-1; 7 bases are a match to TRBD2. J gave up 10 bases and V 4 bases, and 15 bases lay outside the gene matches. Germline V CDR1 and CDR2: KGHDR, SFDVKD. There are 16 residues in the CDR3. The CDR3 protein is CATSDPNKRGTYEQFF. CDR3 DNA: TGTGCCACCAGTGACCCAAACAAGCGGGGTACCTACGAGCAGTTCTTC.

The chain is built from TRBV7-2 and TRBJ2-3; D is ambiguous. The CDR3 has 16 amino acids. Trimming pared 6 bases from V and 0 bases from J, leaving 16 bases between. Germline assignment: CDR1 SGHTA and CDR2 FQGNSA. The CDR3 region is CASRLPDGTSTDTQYF. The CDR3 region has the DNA TGTGCCAGCAGGCTCCCGGACGGTACTAGCACAGATACGCAGTATTTT.

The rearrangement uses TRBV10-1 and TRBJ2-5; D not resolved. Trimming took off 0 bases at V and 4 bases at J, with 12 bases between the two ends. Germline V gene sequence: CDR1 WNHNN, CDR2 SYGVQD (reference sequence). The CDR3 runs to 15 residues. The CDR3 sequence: CASSESGLGGETQYF. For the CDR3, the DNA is TGCGCCAGCAGTGAGTCCGGGCTGGGTGGAGAGACCCAGTACTTC.

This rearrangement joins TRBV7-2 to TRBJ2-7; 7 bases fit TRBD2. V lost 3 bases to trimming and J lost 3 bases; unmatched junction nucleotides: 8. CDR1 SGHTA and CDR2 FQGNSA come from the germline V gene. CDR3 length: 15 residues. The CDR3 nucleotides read TGTGCCAGCAGCTTGACGGGGGAGGGGATCTACGAGCAGTACTTC. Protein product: CASSLTGEGIYEQYF.

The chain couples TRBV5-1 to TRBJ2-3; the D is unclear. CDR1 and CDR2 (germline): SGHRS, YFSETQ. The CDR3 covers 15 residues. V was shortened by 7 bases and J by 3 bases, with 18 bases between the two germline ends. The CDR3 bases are TGCGCCAGCTCCGCAGGACGGATGGGAACAGATACGCAGTATTTT. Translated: CASSAGRMGTDTQYF.

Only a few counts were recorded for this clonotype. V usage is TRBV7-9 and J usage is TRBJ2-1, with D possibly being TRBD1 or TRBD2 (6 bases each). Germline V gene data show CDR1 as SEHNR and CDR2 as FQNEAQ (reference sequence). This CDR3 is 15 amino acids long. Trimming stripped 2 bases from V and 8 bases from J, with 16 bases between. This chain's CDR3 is CASSLPGAGKYEQFF. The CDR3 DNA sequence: TGTGCCAGCAGCTTACCGGGGGCCGGTAAGTATGAGCAGTTCTTC.

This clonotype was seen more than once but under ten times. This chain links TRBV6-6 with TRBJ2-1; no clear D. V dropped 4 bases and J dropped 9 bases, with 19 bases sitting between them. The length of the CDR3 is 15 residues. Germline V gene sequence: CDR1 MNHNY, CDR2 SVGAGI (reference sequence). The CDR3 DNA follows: TGTGCCAGCAGTTTCCGCGGTTCCACTCCACTTGAGCAGTTCTTC. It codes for CASSFRGSTPLEQFF.

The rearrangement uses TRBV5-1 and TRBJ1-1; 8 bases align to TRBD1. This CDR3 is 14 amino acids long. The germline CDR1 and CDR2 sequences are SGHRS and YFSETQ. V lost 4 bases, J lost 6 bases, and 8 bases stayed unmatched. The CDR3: CASSVQGQGSEAFF. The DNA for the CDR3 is TGCGCCAGCAGCGTTCAAGGACAGGGCTCTGAAGCTTTCTTT.

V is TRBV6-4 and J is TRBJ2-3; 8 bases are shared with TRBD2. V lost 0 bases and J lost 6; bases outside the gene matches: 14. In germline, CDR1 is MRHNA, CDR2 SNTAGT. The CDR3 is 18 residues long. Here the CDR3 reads CASSDSTGAGVDLDTQYF. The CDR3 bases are TGTGCCAGCAGTGACTCGACTGGAGCGGGGGTCGATCTGGATACGCAGTATTTT.

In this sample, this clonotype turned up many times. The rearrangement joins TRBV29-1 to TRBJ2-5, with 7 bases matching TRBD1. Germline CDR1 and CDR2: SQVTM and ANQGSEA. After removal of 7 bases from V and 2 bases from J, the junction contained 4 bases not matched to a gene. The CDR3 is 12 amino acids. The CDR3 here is CSGGDRQETQYF. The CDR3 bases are TGCAGCGGTGGGGACAGACAAGAGACCCAGTACTTC. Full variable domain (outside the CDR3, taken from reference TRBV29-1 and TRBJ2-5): SAVISQKPSRDICQRGTSLTIQCQVDSQVTMMFWYRQQPGQSLTLIATANQGSEATYESGFVIDKFPISRPNLTFSTLTVSNMSPEDSSIYLCSGGDRQETQYFGPGTRLLVL.

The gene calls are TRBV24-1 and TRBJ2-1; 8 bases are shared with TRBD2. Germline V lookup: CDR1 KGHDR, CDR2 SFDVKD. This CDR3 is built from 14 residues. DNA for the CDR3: TGTGTCACTGCACAAAGCGGGGGCTACAATGAGCAGTTCTTC. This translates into CVTAQSGGYNEQFF.

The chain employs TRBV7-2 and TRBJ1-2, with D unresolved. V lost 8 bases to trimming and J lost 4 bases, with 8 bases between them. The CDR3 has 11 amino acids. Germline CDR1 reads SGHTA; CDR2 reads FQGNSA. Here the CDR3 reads CASGRAYGYTF. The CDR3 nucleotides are TGTGCCAGCGGCCGTGCCTATGGCTACACCTTC.

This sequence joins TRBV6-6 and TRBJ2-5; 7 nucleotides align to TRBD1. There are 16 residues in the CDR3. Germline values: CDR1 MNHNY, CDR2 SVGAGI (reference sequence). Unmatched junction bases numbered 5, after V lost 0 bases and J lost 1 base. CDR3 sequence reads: CASSYSTGFRQETQYF. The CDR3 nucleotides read TGTGCCAGCAGTTACTCGACAGGGTTCCGCCAAGAGACCCAGTACTTC.

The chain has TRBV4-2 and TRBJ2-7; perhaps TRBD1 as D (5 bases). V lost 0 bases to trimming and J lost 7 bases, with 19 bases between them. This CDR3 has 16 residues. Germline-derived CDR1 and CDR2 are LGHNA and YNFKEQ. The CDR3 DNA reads TGTGCCAGCAGCCAAGATTTAAGGGGTCTTCAGGGAGAGCAGTACTTC. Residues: CASSQDLRGLQGEQYF.

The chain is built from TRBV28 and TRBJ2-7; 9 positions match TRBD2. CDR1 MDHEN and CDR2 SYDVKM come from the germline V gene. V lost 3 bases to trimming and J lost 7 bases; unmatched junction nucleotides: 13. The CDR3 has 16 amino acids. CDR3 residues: CASSLLAGALHDEQYF. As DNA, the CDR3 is TGTGCCAGCAGTTTGTTAGCGGGAGCATTACACGATGAGCAGTACTTC.

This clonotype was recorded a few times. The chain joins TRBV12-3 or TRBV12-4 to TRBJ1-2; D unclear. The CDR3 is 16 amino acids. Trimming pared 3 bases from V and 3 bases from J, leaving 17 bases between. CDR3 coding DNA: TGTGCCAGCAGTTTGGCGATCCATACACCCTACTATGGCTACACCTTC. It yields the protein CASSLAIHTPYYGYTF.

The CDR3 DNA reads TGCAGTGCTAGAGGGCAGGGGGTACAGCCCCAGCATTTT. It translates to CSARGQGVQPQHF. This chain uses TRBV20-1 with TRBJ1-5, with 7 bases aligning to TRBD1. CDR1 is DFQATT, CDR2 SNEGSKA, per germline (reference sequence). The V gene end was trimmed by 1 base and the J gene end by 7 bases; junction bases not matched to a gene: 4. The CDR3 contains 13 residues.

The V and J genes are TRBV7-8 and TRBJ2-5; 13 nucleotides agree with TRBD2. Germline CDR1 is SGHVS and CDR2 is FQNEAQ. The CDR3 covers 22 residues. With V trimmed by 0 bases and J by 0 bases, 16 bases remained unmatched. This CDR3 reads CASSLAIRMVTSGRSYQETQYF. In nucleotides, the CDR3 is TGTGCCAGCAGCTTAGCGATTAGAATGGTGACTAGCGGGAGGTCGTACCAAGAGACCCAGTACTTC.

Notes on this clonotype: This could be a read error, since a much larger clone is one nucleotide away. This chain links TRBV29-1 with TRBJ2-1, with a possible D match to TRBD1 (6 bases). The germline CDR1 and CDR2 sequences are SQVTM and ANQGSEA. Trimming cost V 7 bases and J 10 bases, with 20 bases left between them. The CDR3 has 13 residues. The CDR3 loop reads CSAVLTGIGEQFF. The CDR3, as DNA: TGCAGCGCCGTACTTACAGGGATCGGGGAGCAGTTCTTC.

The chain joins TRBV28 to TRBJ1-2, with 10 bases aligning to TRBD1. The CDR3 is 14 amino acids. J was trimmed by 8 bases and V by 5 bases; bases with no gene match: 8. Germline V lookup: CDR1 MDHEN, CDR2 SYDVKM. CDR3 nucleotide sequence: TGTGCCAGCAGTCTCGGGACAGGGGCACGAGGCTACACCTTC. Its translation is CASSLGTGARGYTF.

The DNA of the CDR3 is TGTGCCAGCAGCCAAGGGGCTGTAGCGGGGGGGCTGTACGAGCAGTACTTC. This gives the protein CASSQGAVAGGLYEQYF. The gene calls are TRBV4-2 and TRBJ2-7; 11 positions agree with TRBD2. The CDR3 runs to 17 residues. Germline V lookup: CDR1 LGHNA, CDR2 YNFKEQ. V was pared by 1 base and J by 4 bases, with 9 bases of the junction left unmatched.

CDR3 sequence: CSAATGFSNQPQHF. In DNA, the CDR3 is TGCAGCGCGGCGACAGGTTTTAGCAATCAGCCCCAGCATTTT. The chain uses TRBV20-1 and TRBJ1-5; maybe TRBD1 (6 bases). This CDR3 is built from 14 residues. In germline, CDR1 is DFQATT, CDR2 SNEGSKA (reference sequence).

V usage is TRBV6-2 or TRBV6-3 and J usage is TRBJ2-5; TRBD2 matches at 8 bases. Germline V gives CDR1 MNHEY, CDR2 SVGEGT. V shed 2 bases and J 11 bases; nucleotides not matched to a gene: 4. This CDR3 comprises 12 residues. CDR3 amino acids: CASSYVGGGQYF. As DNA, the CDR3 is TGTGCCAGCAGTTACGTTGGCGGGGGGCAGTACTTC.

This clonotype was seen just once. Written as DNA, the CDR3 is TGCGCCAGCAGACGCAACCCTAGCGGGAGCACAGATACGCAGTATTTT. Amino acid sequence: CASRRNPSGSTDTQYF. The chain has TRBV4-1 and TRBJ2-3, with 8 bases identical to TRBD2. This CDR3 contains 16 residues. Trimming took 6 bases from V and 0 from J; bases not matched to a gene: 8. CDR1 and CDR2 from the germline V gene are MGHRA and YSYEKL.

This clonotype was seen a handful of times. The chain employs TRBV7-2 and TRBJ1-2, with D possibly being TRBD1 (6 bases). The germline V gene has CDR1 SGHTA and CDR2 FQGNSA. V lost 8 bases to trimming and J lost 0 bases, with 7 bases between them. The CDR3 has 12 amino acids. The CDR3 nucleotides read TGTGCCAGCGGGACAACTAACTATGGCTACACCTTC. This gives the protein CASGTTNYGYTF.

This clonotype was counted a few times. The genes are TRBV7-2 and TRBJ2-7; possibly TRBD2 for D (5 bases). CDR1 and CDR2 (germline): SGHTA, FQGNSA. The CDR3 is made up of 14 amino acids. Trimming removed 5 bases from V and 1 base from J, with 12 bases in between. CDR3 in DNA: TGTGCCAGCAGCCGGACTGTATCATCCTACGAGCAGTACTTC. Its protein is CASSRTVSSYEQYF.

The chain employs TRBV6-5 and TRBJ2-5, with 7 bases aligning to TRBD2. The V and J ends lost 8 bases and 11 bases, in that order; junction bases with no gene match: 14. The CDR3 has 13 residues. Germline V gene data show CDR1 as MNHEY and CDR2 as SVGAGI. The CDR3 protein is CASDLAVPNEQYF. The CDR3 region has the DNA TGTGCCAGCGATCTAGCGGTCCCCAATGAGCAGTACTTC.

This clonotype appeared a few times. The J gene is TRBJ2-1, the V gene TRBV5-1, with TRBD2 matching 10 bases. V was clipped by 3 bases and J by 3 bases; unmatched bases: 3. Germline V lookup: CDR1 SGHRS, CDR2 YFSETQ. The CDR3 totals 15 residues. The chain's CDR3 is CASSSGLADYNEQFF. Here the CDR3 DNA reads TGCGCCAGCAGCTCAGGACTAGCGGACTACAATGAGCAGTTCTTC.

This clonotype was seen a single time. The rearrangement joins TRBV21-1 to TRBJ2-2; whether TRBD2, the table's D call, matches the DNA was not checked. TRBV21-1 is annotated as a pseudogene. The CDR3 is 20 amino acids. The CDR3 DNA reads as TGTGCCAGCAGCAACAGAAGCCTCAGACATGCTGGTCCACACTCCGGGGAGCTGTTTTTT. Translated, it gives CASSNRSLRHAGPHSGELFF.

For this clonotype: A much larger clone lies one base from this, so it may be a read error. Here the CDR3 DNA reads TGCGGCGTTGGTGGGCCCAATCAGCCCCAGCATTTT. It encodes CGVGGPNQPQHF. The chain is built from TRBV29-1 and TRBJ1-5; D is unclear. Germline CDR1 reads SQVTM; CDR2 reads ANQGSEA. The CDR3 is 12 amino acids.

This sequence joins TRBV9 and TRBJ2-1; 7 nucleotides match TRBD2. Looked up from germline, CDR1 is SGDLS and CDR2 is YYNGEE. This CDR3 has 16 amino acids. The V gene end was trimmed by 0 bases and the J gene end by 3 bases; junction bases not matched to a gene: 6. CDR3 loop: CASSVGLADIYNEQFF. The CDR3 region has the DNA TGTGCCAGCAGCGTAGGCCTAGCGGACATCTACAATGAGCAGTTCTTC. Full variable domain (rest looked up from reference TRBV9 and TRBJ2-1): DSGVTQTPKHLITATGQRVTLRCSPRSGDLSVYWYQQSLDQGLQFLIQYYNGEERAKGNILERFSAQQFPDLHSELNLSSLELGDSALYFCASSVGLADIYNEQFFGPGTRLTVL.